The 2 T cell receptor beta chains presented below share a single source sample, sequenced in a study of identical twins. One entry per CDR3 protein, called by TCRdb with MiXCR from the 5' RACE reads. The sample holds 550,000 to 700,000 distinct CDR3 sequences; 9% to 10% are singletons and the top ten take roughly 3%. This sample was shared with a second study, whose subject was yellow fever vaccine responses in identical twins.

Input material: PBMCs. These receptors were obtained from a woman under 30 in good health.

This clonotype has a handful of counts. The chain uses TRBV3-1 and TRBJ2-1; 9 bases agree with TRBD1. Trimming removed 4 bases from V and 9 bases from J; junction bases left unmatched: 13. The CDR3 totals 16 residues. Per germline, CDR1 LGHDT and CDR2 YNNKEL (reference sequence). CDR3 coding DNA: TGTGCCAGCAGCCCTACCCGGAGACAGGGGGGTACTGAGCAGTTCTTC. Amino acid sequence: CASSPTRRQGGTEQFF.

The chain carries TRBV5-1 and TRBJ2-1; unclear D gene. Germline CDR1 and CDR2: SGHRS and YFSETQ. Trimming shortened V by 4 bases and J by 2 bases, and 10 bases separated the two germline ends. This CDR3 comprises 14 residues. The CDR3 loop reads CASSGYTAYNEQFF. CDR3 DNA sequence: TGCGCCAGCAGCGGATACACGGCCTACAATGAGCAGTTCTTC.